The 7 T cell receptor beta chains presented below share a single source sample, sequenced in a study of T-cell memory formation after mild COVID-19. One entry per CDR3 protein results from TCRdb running MiXCR on the 5' RACE reads. The repertoire has a few hundred thousand distinct CDR3 sequences, roughly 16% of them found once; the top ten carry roughly 24%. Material for sequencing was PBMCs or a T cell subset sorted from them (not recorded which). The receptors come from a man younger than 35 who had mild COVID-19 (a few samples of this study predate the infection). Cell type and time point are not known.

The CDR3 DNA reads TGCAGCGTGTTCAGGGGAGCCAAAAACATTCAGTACTTC. This encodes CSVFRGAKNIQYF. The chain joins TRBV29-1 to TRBJ2-4; a weak D match, TRBD1 (6 bases). From germline, CDR1 is SQVTM and CDR2 ANQGSEA. The CDR3 has 13 amino acids. The V and J ends lost 6 bases and 0 bases respectively, with 9 bases between them.

This clonotype was counted at least ten times. V gene TRBV7-6 combines with J gene TRBJ2-7; D unresolved. Germline V gene data show CDR1 as SGHVS and CDR2 as FNYEAQ. Trimming left V 1 base short and J 0 bases short, with 1 base between. The CDR3 runs to 12 residues. The CDR3 nucleotides are TGTGCCAGCAGCTTAGTCTCCTACGAGCAGTACTTC. This sequence encodes CASSLVSYEQYF.

This clonotype has a handful of counts. V usage is TRBV11-2 and J usage is TRBJ2-7, with a tentative D call TRBD1 (5 bases). The CDR3 is 14 residues long. V lost 2 bases and J lost 4, with 12 bases in between. Per germline, CDR1 SGHAT and CDR2 FQNNGV. Here the CDR3 reads CASSLSRQPYEQYF. CDR3 nucleotides: TGTGCCAGCAGCTTATCCAGACAGCCGTACGAGCAGTACTTC.

This chain connects TRBV20-1 to TRBJ1-1, with D perhaps matching TRBD1 (5 bases). The CDR3 runs 14 residues. Per the germline V gene, CDR1 is DFQATT and CDR2 is SNEGSKA (reference sequence). V dropped 3 bases and J dropped 1 base, with 12 bases sitting between them. The CDR3 protein is CSARWQGRNTEAFF. Here the CDR3 DNA reads TGCAGTGCTAGGTGGCAGGGTCGGAACACTGAAGCTTTCTTT.

The rearrangement links TRBV7-3 to TRBJ2-7; possibly TRBD1 or TRBD2 for D (5 bases each). V was clipped by 3 bases and J by 0 bases, with 12 bases between them. Per germline, CDR1 SGHTA and CDR2 FQGTGA. CDR3 size: 15 residues. The CDR3 protein is CASSLGPSSSYEQYF. In nucleotides, the CDR3 is TGTGCCAGCAGCTTGGGACCCTCTAGCTCCTACGAGCAGTACTTC. The whole variable domain, filled in from reference TRBV7-3 and TRBJ2-7, reads GAGVSQTPSNKVTEKGKYVELRCDPISGHTALYWYRQSLGQGPEFLIYFQGTGAADDSGLPNDRFFAVRPEGSVSTLKIQRTERGDSAVYLCASSLGPSSSYEQYFGPGTRLTVT.

This CDR3 reads CASSYSRGTNTEAFF. CDR3 sequence (DNA): TGTGCCAGCAGTTACTCGCGGGGAACAAACACTGAAGCTTTCTTT. The chain recombines TRBV6-5 with TRBJ1-1; D uncertain. Trimming stripped 0 bases from V and 2 bases from J, with 10 bases between. CDR1 is MNHEY, CDR2 SVGAGI, per germline. The CDR3 runs to 15 residues.

This clonotype came up many times. The rearrangement joins TRBV19 to TRBJ2-2, with TRBD1 matching over 7 bases. CDR1 is LNHDA and CDR2 is SQIVND in the germline V gene (reference sequence). The CDR3 consists of 15 residues. Trimming took 5 bases from V and 0 from J; bases not matched to a gene: 3. The CDR3 bases are TGTGCCAGTAGTCCGGGACAGACGAACACCGGGGAGCTGTTTTTT. Its protein product is CASSPGQTNTGELFF.